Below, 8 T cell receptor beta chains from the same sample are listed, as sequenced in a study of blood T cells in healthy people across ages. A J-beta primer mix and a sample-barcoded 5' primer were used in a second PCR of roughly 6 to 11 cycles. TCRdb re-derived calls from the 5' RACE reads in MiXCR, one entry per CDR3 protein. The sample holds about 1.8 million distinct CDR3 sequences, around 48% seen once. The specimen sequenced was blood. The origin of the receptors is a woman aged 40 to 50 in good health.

CDR3 nucleotide sequence: TGCGCCAGCAGCTTGGCCCCCCAGGGGGGCACTGAAGCTTTCTTT. Translated: CASSLAPQGGTEAFF. The rearrangement joins TRBV5-1 to TRBJ1-1; 7 bases agree with TRBD1. The germline V gene encodes CDR1 SGHRS and CDR2 YFSETQ. The CDR3 sequence is 15 residues long. V was clipped by 0 bases and J by 4 bases; unmatched bases: 6. The full variable domain, rest sourced from reference TRBV5-1 and TRBJ1-1, is KAGVTQTPRYLIKTRGQQVTLSCSPISGHRSVSWYQQTPGQGLQFLFEYFSETQRNKGNFPGRFSGRQFSNSRSEMNVSTLELGDSALYLCASSLAPQGGTEAFFGQGTRLTVV.

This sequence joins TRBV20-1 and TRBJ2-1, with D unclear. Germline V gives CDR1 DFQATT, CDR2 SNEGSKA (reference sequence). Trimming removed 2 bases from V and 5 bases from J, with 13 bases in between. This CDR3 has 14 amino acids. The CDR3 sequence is CSARRPSINNEQFF. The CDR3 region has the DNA TGCAGTGCTAGAAGGCCCAGTATAAACAATGAGCAGTTCTTC.

CDR3 region: CASSQEKRVTDTQYF. CDR3 sequence (DNA): TGTGCCAGCAGCCAAGAAAAGCGGGTCACAGATACGCAGTATTTT. V gene TRBV4-2 combines with J gene TRBJ2-3; D may be TRBD2 (6 bases). This CDR3 has 15 amino acids. Between the trimmed V and J ends, which lost 0 bases and 2 bases, there was a span of 9 bases. Germline CDR1 reads LGHNA; CDR2 reads YNFKEQ.

The CDR3 spells CASTSLQEGGHEKLFF. The CDR3 bases are TGTGCCAGCACCTCCCTTCAGGAGGGGGGGCATGAAAAACTGTTTTTT. The chain has TRBV7-9 and TRBJ1-4, with D perhaps TRBD1 (6 bases). Germline V gene lookup returns CDR1 SEHNR and CDR2 FQNEAQ (reference sequence). V gave up 7 bases and J gave up 6 bases, with 21 bases separating them. The CDR3 has 16 residues.

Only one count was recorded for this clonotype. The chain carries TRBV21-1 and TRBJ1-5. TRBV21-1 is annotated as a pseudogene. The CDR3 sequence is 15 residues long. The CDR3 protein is CASSKERESNQPQHF. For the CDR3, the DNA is TGTGCCAGCAGCAAAGAAAGGGAGAGCAATCAGCCCCAGCATTTT.

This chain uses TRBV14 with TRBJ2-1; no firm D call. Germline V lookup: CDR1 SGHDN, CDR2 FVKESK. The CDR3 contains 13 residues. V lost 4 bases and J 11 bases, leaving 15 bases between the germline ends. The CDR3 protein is CASSPRNGNKQFF. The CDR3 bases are TGTGCCAGCAGCCCCCGGAACGGTAATAAGCAGTTCTTC.

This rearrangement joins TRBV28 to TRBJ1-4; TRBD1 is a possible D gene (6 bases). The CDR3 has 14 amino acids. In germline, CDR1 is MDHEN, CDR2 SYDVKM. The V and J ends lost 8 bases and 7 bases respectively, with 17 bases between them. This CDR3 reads CASGSQGLGEKLFF. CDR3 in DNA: TGTGCCAGCGGATCACAGGGATTGGGTGAAAAACTGTTTTTT.

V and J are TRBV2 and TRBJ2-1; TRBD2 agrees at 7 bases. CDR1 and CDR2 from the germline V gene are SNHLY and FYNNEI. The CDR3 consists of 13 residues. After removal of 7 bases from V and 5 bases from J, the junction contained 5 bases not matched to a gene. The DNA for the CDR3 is TGTGCCAGCATGGGGGGGAGAAACAATGAGCAGTTCTTC. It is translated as CASMGGRNNEQFF.